This TCR beta chain was identified during a study of OX40 agonist ivuxolimab in advanced cancers. Across the whole study: Patient treatment consisted of intravenous ivuxolimab administration every 2 weeks at 0.01 to 10 mg/kg.

Germline V gene sequence: CDR1 SNHLY, CDR2 FYNNEI. The V gene end was trimmed by 4 bases and the J gene end by 0 bases; junction bases not matched to a gene: 13. This CDR3 spans 18 amino acids. Clones were sequenced by immunoSEQ multiplex PCR, and TCRdb holds only the in-frame ones, with some missing. Among about 150,000 clones listed, 90% to 95% were seen once. The chain has TRBV2 and TRBJ2-7; 9 positions agree with TRBD1. The input for sequencing was CD4+ or CD8+ T cells sorted from blood, taken in a trial of the OX40 agonist ivuxolimab. This clonotype originated in an adult with an advanced solid tumor such as melanoma, head and neck, liver or kidney cancer. The CDR3, as DNA: TGTGCCAGCAGTGTTACCCGCCGCGGGACAGGGCGCTCCTACGAGCAGTACTTC. This codes for CASSVTRRGTGRSYEQYF.